Described below is a single T cell receptor beta chain sequence and its context. Antigen unknown. The data originate from a study of T cell repertoires in cytomegalovirus infection. Study as a whole: Carrying CMV and the relevant HLA type showed in public TCR beta signatures.

Whole-study findings and limits: The ex vivo response was dominated by HLA-C-restricted CMV-specific TCR beta clonotypes.

TCRdb reprocessed the reads with MiXCR, giving one entry per CDR3 protein. This table holds fewer than 250,000 distinct CDR3 sequences, roughly 23% found once. This CDR3 comprises 16 residues. Germline V gives CDR1 SNHLY, CDR2 FYNNEI. The J segment lost 2 bases and the V segment lost 6 bases, leaving 8 bases of the junction unmatched. Sequencing used CD8+ T cells from PBMCs. The chain has TRBV2 and TRBJ2-1; 9 nucleotides match TRBD1. This receptor was taken from a human donor in good health (CMV status not recorded). Some clones in this sample may be carry-over from other donors' samples. CDR3 coding DNA: TGTGCCAGCAGACCTACAGGGGGCTTAACCTACAATGAGCAGTTCTTC. The encoded protein is CASRPTGGLTYNEQFF.